The source of this TCR beta chain is a study of blood T cell repertoires in COVID-19. Residents of about two dozen US areas, aged roughly 18 to 89 years, made up the participants. Recovery among Cohort 3 donors was established by two negative PCRs, clearance, or symptom resolution. This clone was recorded a few times. This CDR3 is 13 amino acids long. V dropped 6 bases and J dropped 8 bases, with 11 bases sitting between them. Original processing methods: Reference gene primer amplification yielded estimated nucleated cell counts. Libraries were prepared by immunoSEQ multiplex PCR; TCRdb keeps only in-frame clonotypes and omits some of them. The D gene and trimming were derived from the DNA, and the V and J assignments and clone size from that table. The table records 150,000 to 200,000 clones, around 91% of them present only once.

V and J are TRBV12-3 or TRBV12-4 and TRBJ1-6; no clear D gene. Input material: PBMCs or T cells enriched from blood (not recorded which). The sequence derives from a woman aged 18-29 years who had recovered from COVID-19. The CDR3 DNA follows: TGTGCCAGCAGGCTCGGCGGGGATTCACCCCTCCACTTT. Translated, it gives CASRLGGDSPLHF.